The T cell receptor beta chain described here comes from a study of shared clonotypes between healthy human individuals. As for the study in general: A couple of women and a few men aged 18 to 49 made up the donors.

Generated by immunoSEQ multiplex PCR, the TCRdb table keeps only in-frame clones and is missing some. The sample holds 520,000 or so clones, approximately 85% seen once. Germline-derived CDR1 and CDR2 are SGDLS and YYNGEE. The V gene end was trimmed by 3 bases and the J gene end by 5 bases; junction bases not matched to a gene: 6. CDR3 length: 14 residues. Healthy adults negative for HIV, lacking recent acute infections or vaccinations, served as donors. The sequence came from a middle-aged woman in good health. Some clones in this sample may be carry-over from other donors' samples. This chain uses TRBV9 with TRBJ2-5, with 8 positions matching TRBD2. The sample consisted of PBMCs. As DNA, the CDR3 is TGTGCCAGCAGCGCGGAGGGACTAGTGGAGACCCAGTACTTC. Its translation: CASSAEGLVETQYF.